These 30 T cell receptor beta chains share one sample of origin, sequenced in a study of CD8+CD57+ T cells in acquired aplastic anemia (dated by TCRdb to 2017 to 2018). The data were produced on an Illumina HiSeq 2000. Profiling of TCR beta VDJ combinations and CDR3 sequences used genomic DNA as the template. The public reads were reprocessed in TCRdb via fastp at Q25 and MiXCR, keeping in-frame beta chains. All rows with the same CDR3 protein become a single entry with the most common DNA and genes. The sample contains roughly 80,000 distinct CDR3 sequences, roughly two thirds of them found a single time. Of the sample, roughly 80% is held by the ten largest clones. Flow cytometry had shown CD8+CD57+ cell expansion in the patients selected for sequencing. The sequenced sample consisted of sorted CD4+, CD8+, or CD8+CD57+ T cells (not recorded which) from PBMCs. The receptors stem from a human donor with aplastic anemia.

This clonotype occurred once. A much larger clone differs from this one at a single base, so this may be a read error. This chain connects TRBV10-3 to TRBJ1-3, with 7 bases fitting TRBD1. Germline CDR1 and CDR2: ENHRY and SYGVKD. The CDR3 has 14 amino acids. The CDR3 coding sequence is TGTGCCAGCAGCCTGACAGGGAGCGGAAACATCATATATTTT. It codes for CASSLTGSGNIIYF.

This clonotype was picked up one time. The chain recombines TRBV2 with TRBJ2-2; D gene unclear. The CDR3 length is 13 residues. V dropped 6 bases and J dropped 3 bases, with 8 bases sitting between them. Germline V CDR1 and CDR2: SNHLY, FYNNEI. The CDR3 DNA reads TGTGCCAGCAGGGTCCTTGACACCGGGGAGCTGTTTTTT. It specifies CASRVLDTGELFF.

The chain recombines TRBV15 with TRBJ1-6, with no clear D. This CDR3 region has 15 residues. Germline V gives CDR1 LNHNV, CDR2 YYDKDF (reference sequence). V was shortened by 0 bases and J by 9 bases, with 12 bases between the two germline ends. As DNA, the CDR3 is TGTGCCACCAGCAGAGATAAAGGGTATGGTTCACCCCTCCACTTT. This codes for CATSRDKGYGSPLHF. The complete variable domain, with remaining parts taken from reference TRBV15 and TRBJ1-6, reads DAMVIQNPRYQVTQFGKPVTLSCSQTLNHNVMYWYQQKSSQAPKLLFHYYDKDFNNEADTPDNFQSRRPNTSFCFLDIRSPGLGDTAMYLCATSRDKGYGSPLHFGNGTRLTVT.

This clonotype occurred many times. V and J are TRBV11-3 and TRBJ2-7; D gene unclear. The CDR3 covers 12 residues. The V and J ends lost 5 bases and 0 bases respectively, with 5 bases between them. From germline, CDR1 is SGHNT and CDR2 YENEEA. The DNA of the CDR3 is TGTGCCAGCAGCGTCGCCTCCTACGAGCAGTACTTC. Translated: CASSVASYEQYF.

This chain joins TRBV19 and TRBJ1-2, with D uncertain. V lost 1 base and J lost 2, with 11 bases in between. Germline V CDR1 and CDR2: LNHDA, SQIVND (reference sequence). The CDR3 runs 15 residues. CDR3: CASSIVPGKNYGYTF. The CDR3 DNA reads TGTGCCAGTAGTATAGTACCAGGAAAAAACTATGGCTACACCTTC.

The chain combines TRBV10-3 with TRBJ2-1; 9 nucleotides line up with TRBD1. The trim removed 4 bases at V and 8 bases at J, leaving 12 bases unmatched. CDR1 ENHRY and CDR2 SYGVKD come from the germline V gene. CDR3 size: 16 residues. The CDR3 here is CAISADVRGTGYEQFF. CDR3 coding DNA: TGTGCCATCAGTGCCGACGTCCGGGGGACAGGGTATGAGCAGTTCTTC.

The rearrangement links TRBV7-8 to TRBJ2-7, with D perhaps TRBD2 (6 bases). Trimming removed 5 bases at V and 5 bases at J, with 22 bases between. The length of the CDR3 is 16 residues. Germline-derived CDR1 and CDR2 are SGHVS and FQNEAQ. The CDR3 nucleotides are TGTGCCAGCAGCGCAGCGGAGACTAGGTTCAGGAACGAGCAGTACTTC. Translated: CASSAAETRFRNEQYF.

The genes are TRBV25-1 and TRBJ1-1, with D hard to call. This CDR3 contains 12 residues. The germline gives CDR1 MGHDK, CDR2 SYGVNS. The germline V and J ends were trimmed by 3 bases and 1 base, with 3 bases remaining between them. CDR3 region: CASSDRNTEAFF. CDR3 nucleotides: TGTGCCAGCAGTGACCGGAACACTGAAGCTTTCTTT.

J is TRBJ2-7 and V is TRBV7-8; no firm D call. This CDR3 is 12 amino acids long. Deletions cut 5 bases from V and 4 bases from J, with 9 bases between. From germline, CDR1 is SGHVS and CDR2 FQNEAQ. The CDR3 protein is CASSPNLYEQYF. Written as DNA, the CDR3 is TGTGCCAGCAGCCCGAATCTGTACGAGCAGTACTTC.

The chain uses TRBV29-1 and TRBJ1-1; no definite D call. Germline CDR1 is SQVTM and CDR2 is ANQGSEA. This CDR3 has 12 residues. Trimming shortened V by 4 bases and J by 4 bases, and 10 bases separated the two germline ends. The CDR3: CSVARSSTEAFF. CDR3 bases: TGCAGCGTTGCGCGAAGTTCCACTGAAGCTTTCTTT.

The V call is TRBV13, the J call TRBJ1-6, with 7 bases fitting TRBD1. CDR3 length equals 15 residues. CDR1 is PRHDT, CDR2 FYEKMQ, per germline (reference sequence). The J segment lost 6 bases and the V segment lost 5 bases, leaving 7 bases of the junction unmatched. The CDR3 here is CASSVGTETNSPLHF. As DNA, the CDR3 is TGTGCCAGCAGCGTGGGGACAGAGACTAATTCACCCCTCCACTTT.

The chain employs TRBV5-4 and TRBJ2-1; D remains ambiguous. V gave up 4 bases and J gave up 0 bases, with 14 bases separating them. This CDR3 is 16 amino acids long. Germline V gene sequence: CDR1 SGHNT, CDR2 YYREEE (reference sequence). The CDR3 here is CASSPLGGSSYNEQFF. The CDR3 nucleotides are TGTGCCAGCAGCCCATTGGGTGGTAGCTCCTACAATGAGCAGTTCTTC.

The chain couples TRBV5-1 to TRBJ2-3, with D possibly being TRBD1 or TRBD2 (5 bases each). This CDR3 is built from 16 residues. With 4 bases removed from V and 0 bases from J, the gap between germline ends came to 15 bases. Germline CDR1 and CDR2: SGHRS and YFSETQ. CDR3 sequence: CASSAARGRSTDTQYF. The CDR3 DNA is TGCGCCAGCAGCGCCGCAAGGGGACGGAGCACAGATACGCAGTATTTT.

The chain combines TRBV24-1 with TRBJ2-1; TRBD2 is a possible D gene (6 bases). Germline lookup yields CDR1 KGHDR and CDR2 SFDVKD. The CDR3 consists of 15 residues. V gave up 3 bases and J gave up 10 bases, with 18 bases separating them. CDR3 nucleotide sequence: TGTGCCACCAGTGATCGGGGAGGCGGTGCAATCGAGCAGTTCTTC. As protein: CATSDRGGGAIEQFF.

The chain is built from TRBV15 and TRBJ2-5; 7 bases are shared with TRBD1. The CDR3 is 14 amino acids. Germline lookup yields CDR1 LNHNV and CDR2 YYDKDF (reference sequence). With 5 bases clipped from V and 2 bases from J, the junction kept 5 bases outside the gene matches. The CDR3: CATSDRQGQETQYF. DNA of the CDR3: TGTGCCACCAGCGACAGACAGGGACAAGAGACCCAGTACTTC.

The rearrangement links TRBV20-1 to TRBJ1-2; no clear D. Germline V gene lookup returns CDR1 DFQATT and CDR2 SNEGSKA (reference sequence). The CDR3 length is 13 residues. V lost 4 bases and J 3 bases, leaving 12 bases between the germline ends. Written as DNA, the CDR3 is TGCAGTGCTAACTCGGGTTATTACTATGGCTACACCTTC. Translated, it gives CSANSGYYYGYTF.

The gene calls are TRBV7-2 and TRBJ2-3; no reliable D call. Looked up from germline, CDR1 is SGHTA and CDR2 is FQGNSA. The CDR3 runs to 13 residues. V was pared by 3 bases and J by 2 bases, with 6 bases between. CDR3 amino acids: CASSFVSTDTQYF. The CDR3 DNA sequence: TGTGCCAGCAGCTTCGTCTCCACAGATACGCAGTATTTT.

J is TRBJ1-1 and V is TRBV7-3, with D possibly TRBD1 on 5 matching bases. Trimming pared 8 bases from V and 2 bases from J, leaving 12 bases between. The CDR3 runs 13 residues. CDR1 and CDR2 from the germline V gene are SGHTA and FQGTGA. CDR3 bases: TGTGCCAGCGGCCGGGACGGTAACACTGAAGCTTTCTTT. Translated: CASGRDGNTEAFF.

This clonotype was counted a few times. The genes are TRBV19 and TRBJ2-7; no firm D call. With 4 bases removed from V and 2 bases from J, the gap between germline ends came to 12 bases. CDR3 size: 14 residues. Germline-derived CDR1 and CDR2 are LNHDA and SQIVND (reference sequence). CDR3 protein: CASSSPNPTYEQYF. The DNA of the CDR3 is TGTGCCAGTAGTAGTCCGAATCCGACCTACGAGCAGTACTTC.

The chain combines TRBV7-9 with TRBJ1-4; D call uncertain. V dropped 5 bases and J dropped 7 bases, with 14 bases sitting between them. This CDR3 has 14 residues. Germline V gene data show CDR1 as SEHNR and CDR2 as FQNEAQ (reference sequence). In DNA form, the CDR3 reads TGTGCCAGCAGCCTCCAATCCGGACGTGAAAAACTGTTTTTT. Amino acid sequence: CASSLQSGREKLFF.

This clonotype was seen a handful of times. The chain employs TRBV15 and TRBJ1-2; D perhaps matches TRBD1 (5 bases). Trimming left V 0 bases short and J 7 bases short, with 9 bases between. The CDR3 extends over 13 amino acids. Germline assignment: CDR1 LNHNV and CDR2 YYDKDF (reference sequence). The chain's CDR3 is CATSRDRDPGYTF. CDR3 nucleotides: TGTGCCACCAGCAGAGACAGGGACCCTGGCTACACCTTC.

The sample holds a few counts of this clonotype. The chain combines TRBV29-1 with TRBJ2-7; 8 bases fit TRBD1. CDR1 SQVTM and CDR2 ANQGSEA come from the germline V gene. The V and J ends lost 2 bases and 4 bases, in that order; junction bases with no gene match: 1. The CDR3 spans 12 residues. CDR3 in DNA: TGCAGCGTTGAAACAGGGGGGTACGAGCAGTACTTC. This encodes CSVETGGYEQYF.

The chain is built from TRBV10-3 and TRBJ2-5; TRBD2 matches at 13 bases. The trim removed 5 bases at V and 4 bases at J, leaving 4 bases unmatched. Per germline, CDR1 ENHRY and CDR2 SYGVKD. This CDR3 has 15 residues. This CDR3 is CAISTSGGGRETQYF. The CDR3 DNA sequence: TGTGCCATCAGTACTAGCGGGGGGGGAAGAGAGACCCAGTACTTC.

The sample holds many counts of this clonotype. V gene TRBV20-1 combines with J gene TRBJ2-1; 15 nucleotides line up with TRBD2. This CDR3 has 16 residues. Germline V gene sequence: CDR1 DFQATT, CDR2 SNEGSKA (reference sequence). V lost 4 bases to trimming and J lost 6 bases; unmatched junction nucleotides: 7. CDR3 in amino acids: CSATPGLAGGFNEQFF. The DNA of the CDR3 is TGCAGTGCTACCCCGGGACTAGCGGGAGGATTCAATGAGCAGTTCTTC.

The rearrangement links TRBV29-1 to TRBJ1-3; unclear D gene. CDR3 length: 15 amino acids. The V gene lost 6 bases and the J gene lost 0 bases, with 15 bases spanning the gap. CDR1 SQVTM and CDR2 ANQGSEA come from the germline V gene. The CDR3: CSVPGGVTSGNTIYF. The CDR3 DNA reads as TGCAGCGTGCCTGGTGGGGTTACCTCTGGAAACACCATATATTTT.

As regards this clonotype: Compared with germline, one end of the junction differs, possibly owing to a read error. This CDR3 reads CASSAGPTSTDTQYF. CDR3 nucleotide sequence: TGTGCCAGCAGCGCCGGGCCCACTAGCACAGATACGCAGTATTTC. The chain recombines TRBV9 with TRBJ2-3; a possible D gene is TRBD2 (6 bases). The CDR3 totals 15 residues. Germline V CDR1 and CDR2: SGDLS, YYNGEE.

The J gene is TRBJ1-2, the V gene TRBV2; D unclear. Germline V gives CDR1 SNHLY, CDR2 FYNNEI. V was clipped by 6 bases and J by 1 base, with 15 bases between them. The CDR3 totals 15 residues. The CDR3 loop is CASSLDPGNNYGYTF. The CDR3, as DNA: TGTGCCAGCAGCTTAGATCCGGGGAATAACTATGGCTACACCTTC.

Regarding this clonotype: Sequence at one end of the junction differs from germline and may be a read error. The chain joins TRBV15 to TRBJ1-6; D remains ambiguous. The CDR3 consists of 16 residues. CDR1 LNHNV and CDR2 YYDKDF come from the germline V gene (reference sequence). In DNA form, the CDR3 reads TGTGCCACCAGCAGGAGTGAGGGAACCTACAATTCACCCCTCCACTTT. It encodes CATSRSEGTYNSPLHF.

This clonotype was observed a few times. The CDR3 region has the DNA TGCAGTGCCAACGCCCCTGGGAGCGGGGGAAATGAGCAGTTCTTC. This gives the protein CSANAPGSGGNEQFF. The chain is built from TRBV20-1 and TRBJ2-1, with 8 positions matching TRBD2. J was trimmed by 7 bases and V by 6 bases; bases with no gene match: 14. Germline V lookup: CDR1 DFQATT, CDR2 SNEGSKA (reference sequence). This CDR3 region has 15 residues.

The chain uses TRBV11-2 and TRBJ2-1; perhaps D is TRBD1 or TRBD2 (6 bases each). V was shortened by 5 bases and J by 6 bases, with 23 bases between the two germline ends. CDR3 size: 17 residues. Looked up from germline, CDR1 is SGHAT and CDR2 is FQNNGV. CDR3 nucleotide sequence: TGTGCCAGCAGCCGGAGGTTGTGGGGGGCCTTGTTCAATGAGCAGTTCTTC. As protein: CASSRRLWGALFNEQFF.